The rows below give T cell receptor beta chains drawn from one sample of a study of T-cell reconstitution after alpha-beta-depleted transplantation in children. TCRdb independently ran MiXCR on the PCR reads; one entry per CDR3 protein. The sample records 300,000 to 400,000 distinct CDR3 sequences, 16% being singletons. The source was PBMCs, mostly from graft donor cells, collected 360 days after TCRalphabeta/CD19-depleted stem cell transplant. The receptors were sampled from a male patient under 10 years old who had a stem cell transplant for acute lymphoblastic leukemia, so the T cells may come from the graft donor. CDR3s include the opening cysteine and the closing phenylalanine or tryptophan. D genes are given only for firm matches. Expanded clones get a size class; other rows say once, few or many, or leave the size out.

J gene | V gene | clone size | D gene | CDR3 protein | CDR3 DNA
TRBJ2-7 | TRBV29-1 | few | NA | CSVETDSYEQYF | TGCAGCGTTGAAACAGACTCCTACGAGCAGTACTTC
TRBJ2-7 | TRBV29-1 | few | TRBD2 | CSVVSSGGEQYF | TGCAGCGTTGTATCTAGCGGGGGCGAGCAGTACTTC
TRBJ2-7 | TRBV12-3/TRBV12-4 | NA | TRBD2 | CASSPTGTSGSSSYEQYF | TGTGCCAGCAGTCCGACCGGGACTAGCGGGTCGAGCTCCTACGAGCAGTACTTC
TRBJ2-2 | TRBV24-1 | few | NA | CATSDFTLQGPTNTGELFF | TGTGCCACCAGTGATTTCACCTTACAGGGTCCGACGAACACCGGGGAGCTGTTTTTT
TRBJ1-4 | TRBV28 | NA | TRBD1 | CASSDDRVINEKLFF | TGTGCCAGCAGCGACGACAGGGTGATTAATGAAAAACTGTTTTTT
TRBJ2-3 | TRBV15 | few | NA | CATSRAGGRATDTQYF | TGTGCCACCAGCAGAGCCGGCGGGCGGGCCACAGATACGCAGTATTTT
TRBJ1-1 | TRBV6-5 | NA | NA | CASSYGGLGTEAFF | TGTGCCAGCAGTTACGGGGGTTTGGGTACTGAAGCTTTCTTT
TRBJ2-1 | TRBV28 | NA | TRBD2 | CASSSGLAGATEQFF | TGTGCCAGCAGTTCGGGACTAGCGGGAGCCACTGAGCAGTTCTTC
TRBJ1-4 | TRBV28 | few | NA | CASSTYRTGEKLFF | TGTGCCAGCAGCACCTATCGGACGGGAGAAAAACTGTTTTTT
TRBJ2-2 | TRBV20-1 | NA | NA | CSARDDLGIRTGELFF | TGCAGTGCTAGAGATGATCTGGGGATCCGCACCGGGGAGCTGTTTTTT
TRBJ2-5 | TRBV28 | many | NA | CASSLAPDRYQQETQYF | TGTGCCAGCAGTTTAGCCCCAGACAGGTACCAACAAGAGACCCAGTACTTC
TRBJ2-7 | TRBV14 | many | NA | CASSRPSVHGYEQYF | TGTGCCAGCAGCCGACCTAGCGTGCATGGCTACGAGCAGTACTTC
TRBJ2-5 | TRBV4-2 | few | NA | CASSQDRGSGEETQYF | TGTGCCAGCAGCCAAGATCGGGGGTCCGGAGAGGAGACCCAGTACTTC
TRBJ2-1 | TRBV5-1 | few | NA | CASSFEGGRSYNEQFF | TGCGCCAGCAGCTTTGAGGGAGGCCGCTCCTACAATGAGCAGTTCTTC
TRBJ2-1 | TRBV29-1 | many | NA | CSAVGEGNEQFF | TGCAGTGCTGTAGGGGAAGGAAATGAGCAGTTCTTC
TRBJ1-4 | TRBV27 | few | NA | CASSLGGREKLFF | TGTGCCAGCAGTTTAGGCGGGAGGGAAAAACTGTTTTTT
TRBJ2-3 | TRBV10-2 | few | TRBD2 | CASSDPGLAGDTQYF | TGCGCCAGCAGTGACCCGGGACTAGCGGGAGATACGCAGTATTTT
TRBJ1-3 | TRBV12-3/TRBV12-4 | few | NA | CASSFAGVGNTIYF | TGTGCCAGCAGTTTTGCAGGGGTAGGAAACACCATATATTTT
TRBJ1-5 | TRBV20-1 | NA | NA | CSVLGEGNQPQHF | TGCAGTGTCCTGGGGGAGGGCAATCAGCCCCAGCATTTT
TRBJ1-3 | TRBV2 | NA | NA | CASTRTASGNTIYF | TGTGCCAGCACCCGGACAGCCTCTGGAAACACCATATATTTT
TRBJ2-1 | TRBV5-6 | NA | NA | CASSFRPLDNEQFF | TGTGCCAGCAGCTTTAGACCCTTGGACAATGAGCAGTTCTTC
TRBJ1-1 | TRBV9 | few | NA | CASSAARNTEAFF | TGTGCCAGCAGCGCCGCCAGGAACACTGAAGCTTTCTTT
TRBJ2-6 | TRBV18 | few | TRBD1 | CASSPTGTGRSGANVLTF | TGTGCCAGCTCACCTACCGGGACAGGGCGCTCTGGGGCCAACGTCCTGACTTTC
TRBJ1-1 | TRBV29-1 | NA | TRBD1 | CSARGRGPRYTEAFF | TGCAGCGCCCGCGGCAGGGGGCCGCGGTACACTGAAGCTTTCTTT
TRBJ2-7 | TRBV9 | NA | TRBD2 | CASSPRELAGHYEQYF | TGTGCCAGCAGCCCCCGAGAGCTAGCGGGCCACTACGAGCAGTACTTC
TRBJ2-3 | TRBV5-8 | NA | NA | CASTLILTDTQYF | TGTGCCAGCACCTTAATCTTAACAGATACGCAGTATTTT
TRBJ2-5 | TRBV14 | few | NA | CASSQGYRVGETQYF | TGTGCCAGCAGCCAAGGATACAGGGTGGGAGAGACCCAGTACTTC
TRBJ2-6 | TRBV2 | few | NA | CASIKNRDLFYSGANVLTF | TGTGCCAGCATTAAAAACCGGGACTTATTCTACTCTGGGGCCAACGTCCTGACTTTC
TRBJ2-1 | TRBV5-1 | many | NA | CASRPLNNEQFF | TGCGCCAGCAGACCCTTAAACAATGAGCAGTTCTTC
TRBJ1-4 | TRBV4-1 | many | TRBD1 | CASSLQGGVNEKLFF | TGCGCCAGCAGTCTACAGGGGGGAGTGAATGAAAAACTGTTTTTT
TRBJ2-5 | TRBV5-1 | NA | NA | CASSFSPLWYQETQYF | TGCGCCAGCAGCTTTAGTCCCCTCTGGTACCAAGAGACCCAGTACTTC
TRBJ2-3 | TRBV2 | NA | NA | CALSPWWAIGTSTDTQYF | TGTGCCCTCAGTCCTTGGTGGGCAATTGGGACTAGCACAGATACGCAGTATTTT
TRBJ2-5 | TRBV27 | many | TRBD2 | CASSLLGGSQETQYF | TGTGCCAGCAGTTTATTGGGCGGGAGTCAAGAGACCCAGTACTTC
TRBJ1-4 | TRBV4-1 | NA | NA | CASSPQGRSYNEKLFF | TGCGCCAGCAGCCCCCAAGGGCGGAGTTATAATGAAAAACTGTTTTTT
TRBJ2-3 | TRBV11-1 | few | TRBD2 | CASSERLAGSSDTQYF | TGTGCCAGCAGCGAAAGACTAGCGGGATCCTCAGATACGCAGTATTTT
TRBJ1-1 | TRBV7-2 | many | NA | CASSLVGRMNTEAFF | TGTGCCAGCAGCTTAGTCGGACGGATGAACACTGAAGCTTTCTTT
TRBJ2-1 | TRBV7-9 | NA | TRBD1 | CASSLAGQSLNEQFF | TGTGCCAGCAGCTTAGCGGGACAGAGCCTCAATGAGCAGTTCTTC
TRBJ2-7 | TRBV12-3/TRBV12-4 | many | TRBD1 | CASSLTGGEQYF | TGTGCCAGCAGTTTGACAGGGGGCGAGCAGTACTTC
TRBJ2-4 | TRBV29-1 | NA | NA | CSVLLLTNPKNIQYF | TGCAGCGTTCTCCTTCTTACCAATCCCAAAAACATTCAGTACTTC
TRBJ2-5 | TRBV20-1 | few | NA | CSAKKRASPQETQYF | TGCAGTGCCAAGAAAAGGGCATCCCCTCAAGAGACCCAGTACTTC
TRBJ2-1 | TRBV5-4 | NA | NA | CASSFRVGPQPYNEQFF | TGTGCCAGCAGCTTCCGGGTCGGACCACAACCATACAATGAGCAGTTCTTC
TRBJ2-3 | TRBV29-1 | NA | NA | CTLANPDTQYF | TGCACCCTAGCGAACCCAGATACGCAGTATTTT